The clone carrying this T cell receptor beta chain was observed a few times. The antigen remains unidentified. This sample stems from a study of T cell repertoires in cytomegalovirus infection. Study context: Alongside well-studied HLA-B-restricted CMV epitopes, recently identified HLA-C-restricted CMV epitopes were also used. Carrying CMV and the relevant HLA type showed in public TCR beta signatures.

Study findings and constraints: It was HLA-C-restricted CMV-specific TCR beta clonotypes that dominated the response ex vivo. Summed frequency of shared TCR beta families picked out CMV carriers who also had the relevant HLA.

TCRdb reprocessed the reads with MiXCR, giving one entry per CDR3 protein. This sample yields about 890,000 distinct CDR3 sequences, of which more than 25% are seen a single time; 11% to 15% belongs to the top ten. Germline V gives CDR1 ENHRY, CDR2 SYGVKD. CDR3 length equals 15 residues. V shed 1 base, J shed 4 bases, and the junction held 2 bases outside the gene matches. Specimen: cultured CD8+ T cells from PBMCs, collected from culture after CMV antigen stimulation. The sequence came from a human donor in good health (CMV status not recorded). Some clones in this sample may be carry-over from other donors' samples. V and J are TRBV10-3 and TRBJ2-1; TRBD2 agrees at 9 bases. CDR3 residues: CAISEFSGGYNEQFF. CDR3 coding DNA: TGTGCCATCAGTGAGTTTAGCGGGGGATACAATGAGCAGTTCTTC.